Below are 30 T cell receptor beta chains sequenced from a single sample in a study of shared clonotypes between healthy human individuals. Sequencing was performed with immunoSEQ multiplex PCR; in TCRdb, only in-frame clones are kept and a portion is missing. The repertoire holds 300,000 or so clones, with around 72% as singletons. What was sequenced was memory CD4+ T cells sorted from blood. The sample's subset: CD45RA-negative fraction. All receptors derive from a man between 25 and 39 years old in good health.

The chain combines TRBV6-1 with TRBJ2-2; 8 bases agree with TRBD2. The CDR3 has 16 amino acids. The germline V gene encodes CDR1 MNHNS and CDR2 SASEGT. The ends lost 3 bases at V and 3 bases at J; junction bases unmatched: 6. CDR3 coding DNA: TGTGCCAGCAGTGAGATACTAGCGGATGACACCGGGGAGCTGTTTTTT. It is translated as CASSEILADDTGELFF.

J is TRBJ1-3 and V is TRBV28; D is unclear. V dropped 8 bases and J dropped 3 bases, with 17 bases sitting between them. Germline CDR1 is MDHEN and CDR2 is SYDVKM. The CDR3 runs to 15 residues. The CDR3 here is CASWRSRGYGNTIYF. CDR3 bases: TGTGCCAGCTGGCGAAGTCGGGGATATGGAAACACCATATATTTT.

This chain joins TRBV7-8 and TRBJ2-2; 11 bases fit TRBD2. Germline V gives CDR1 SGHVS, CDR2 FQNEAQ. The CDR3 runs 20 residues. J gave up 0 bases and V 0 bases, and 9 bases lay outside the gene matches. The DNA of the CDR3 is TGTGCCAGCAGCTTAGCCAGACTAGCGGGAATTTCCGCGAACACCGGGGAGCTGTTTTTT. Its translation: CASSLARLAGISANTGELFF.

The V gene is TRBV2, the J gene TRBJ2-2; a weak D match, TRBD2 (7 bases). The CDR3 contains 15 residues. Trimming took off 7 bases at V and 7 bases at J, with 19 bases between the two ends. Germline assignment: CDR1 SNHLY and CDR2 FYNNEI. The CDR3 here is CASTGGRGASGELFF. In DNA form, the CDR3 reads TGTGCCAGCACCGGCGGCCGGGGGGCGAGCGGGGAGCTGTTTTTT.

The rearrangement links TRBV6-5 to TRBJ2-7; D gene ambiguous. The V end was cut by 5 bases, the J end by 1 base, with 12 bases between. The CDR3 extends over 14 amino acids. CDR1 is MNHEY, CDR2 SVGAGI, per germline. The CDR3 here is CASSPYTVSYEQYF. In DNA form, the CDR3 reads TGTGCCAGCAGTCCTTATACGGTTTCCTACGAGCAGTACTTC.

This clone was observed a few times. The rearrangement joins TRBV5-4 to TRBJ2-5, with 7 bases matching TRBD1. Germline values: CDR1 SGHNT, CDR2 YYREEE (reference sequence). The V segment lost 4 bases and the J segment 0 bases; nucleotides outside the gene matches: 3. CDR3 length: 14 residues. The chain's CDR3 is CASSLGQNQETQYF. CDR3 DNA sequence: TGTGCCAGCAGCCTGGGACAGAACCAAGAGACCCAGTACTTC.

The chain recombines TRBV7-8 with TRBJ2-7; 7 bases match TRBD2. V shed 6 bases and J 3 bases; nucleotides not matched to a gene: 11. Germline assignment: CDR1 SGHVS and CDR2 FQNEAQ. The CDR3 has 15 residues. CDR3 coding DNA: TGTGCCAGCAGTTCTAGCGGCCCCGGAAACTACGAGCAGTACTTC. Protein product: CASSSSGPGNYEQYF.

A single count supports this clone. V gene TRBV18 combines with J gene TRBJ1-4, with D perhaps TRBD1 (5 bases). V was shortened by 4 bases and J by 4 bases, with 16 bases between the two germline ends. This CDR3 comprises 16 residues. Germline values: CDR1 KGHSH, CDR2 LQKENI. The CDR3 sequence is CASSRTQGNLNEKLFF. The DNA of the CDR3 is TGTGCCAGCTCACGGACGCAGGGTAACCTTAATGAAAAACTGTTTTTT.

The chain joins TRBV6-4 to TRBJ2-4, with D possibly matching TRBD1 (5 bases). Germline V gene data show CDR1 as MRHNA and CDR2 as SNTAGT. CDR3 length equals 20 residues. V was trimmed by 4 bases and J by 1 base, leaving 26 bases between them. DNA for the CDR3: TGTGCCAGCAGTGGGACCGGTACGACAAGGCACAAGGGGGCCAAAAACATTCAGTACTTC. Translating gives CASSGTGTTRHKGAKNIQYF.

The CDR3 DNA is TGTGCCAGCAGTTTAGGGTCGACAGGTAGCCGGGACGAGCAGTACTTC. Its protein product is CASSLGSTGSRDEQYF. This rearrangement joins TRBV28 to TRBJ2-7; weak D call: TRBD1 (6 bases). Germline V gene lookup returns CDR1 MDHEN and CDR2 SYDVKM. Trimming left V 2 bases short and J 5 bases short, with 19 bases between. This CDR3 has 16 residues.

The chain recombines TRBV10-1 with TRBJ2-1; 10 bases are shared with TRBD2. The germline V gene encodes CDR1 WNHNN and CDR2 SYGVQD (reference sequence). This CDR3 is built from 13 residues. The V segment lost 8 bases and the J segment 9 bases; nucleotides outside the gene matches: 7. CDR3 in DNA: TGCGCCAGCGCGCTAGCGGGAGATAGTGAGCAGTTCTTC. As protein: CASALAGDSEQFF.

The chain uses TRBV7-6 and TRBJ2-1; D is ambiguous. The CDR3 is made up of 13 amino acids. Trimming shortened V by 4 bases and J by 13 bases, and 17 bases separated the two germline ends. The germline CDR1 and CDR2 sequences are SGHVS and FNYEAQ. CDR3: CASSSQLGVRQFF. CDR3 DNA: TGTGCCAGCAGCTCCCAACTTGGGGTGAGACAGTTCTTC.

The gene calls are TRBV25-1 and TRBJ2-7; TRBD2 aligns across 7 bases. Germline loops: CDR1 MGHDK, CDR2 SYGVNS. With V trimmed by 4 bases and J by 3 bases, 3 bases remained unmatched. CDR3 length: 13 residues. The CDR3 here is CASSGLAYYEQYF. The CDR3 DNA follows: TGTGCCAGCAGTGGACTAGCTTACTACGAGCAGTACTTC.

The chain employs TRBV5-1 and TRBJ2-7; the match to TRBD1 covers 9 bases. Germline V gene data show CDR1 as SGHRS and CDR2 as YFSETQ. The CDR3 has 17 amino acids. V was clipped by 4 bases and J by 0 bases; unmatched bases: 11. The CDR3 DNA is TGCGCCAGCAGCCCGGACAGGGGAGCCTCTAGCTCCTACGAGCAGTACTTC. Translated: CASSPDRGASSSYEQYF.

Details on this clone: Different DNA sequences within this sample yield the same CDR3. The chain couples TRBV7-9 to TRBJ1-5, with D possibly being TRBD1 (5 bases). Trimming stripped 5 bases from V and 4 bases from J, with 9 bases between. The CDR3 covers 13 residues. In germline, CDR1 is SEHNR, CDR2 FQNEAQ (reference sequence). CDR3 protein: CASSPGGNQPQHF. In DNA form, the CDR3 reads TGTGCCAGCAGCCCCGGGGGGAATCAGCCCCAGCATTTT.

This clone was detected once. A clone one base away is much larger, so this may be a read error. The same CDR3 arises from other DNA sequences in this sample as well. The V gene is TRBV7-9, the J gene TRBJ1-1; no definite D call. CDR3 length: 13 residues. Trimming pared 3 bases from V and 14 bases from J, leaving 19 bases between. Germline V gene lookup returns CDR1 SEHNR and CDR2 FQNEAQ (reference sequence). CDR3 nucleotide sequence: TGTGCCAGCAGCTTGTTCGGAGAGGATTTAGCCTTCTTT. It yields the protein CASSLFGEDLAFF.

This chain joins TRBV6-1 and TRBJ2-7; a weak D match, TRBD2 (6 bases). The germline gives CDR1 MNHNS, CDR2 SASEGT. Trimming took 7 bases from V and 2 from J, leaving 15 bases between them. CDR3 length: 14 residues. The CDR3 loop is CASTALTGAYEQYF. As DNA, the CDR3 is TGTGCCAGCACAGCACTTACGGGGGCCTACGAGCAGTACTTC.

The gene calls are TRBV6-5 and TRBJ2-1; maybe TRBD2 (5 bases). V lost 0 bases, J lost 2 bases, and 5 bases lay in between. CDR3 size: 14 residues. Germline assignment: CDR1 MNHEY and CDR2 SVGAGI. CDR3 amino acids: CASSYSSAYNEQFF. In DNA form, the CDR3 reads TGTGCCAGCAGTTACTCTAGCGCCTACAATGAGCAGTTCTTC.

V gene TRBV20-1 combines with J gene TRBJ1-1; no clear D gene. With 3 bases removed from V and 6 bases from J, the gap between germline ends came to 8 bases. In germline, CDR1 is DFQATT, CDR2 SNEGSKA (reference sequence). This CDR3 contains 11 residues. The CDR3 DNA reads TGCAGTGCTAGGCATCAACCTGAAGCTTTCTTT. Protein sequence: CSARHQPEAFF.

The chain employs TRBV28 and TRBJ1-5, with no clear D. The CDR3 totals 16 residues. Germline-derived CDR1 and CDR2 are MDHEN and SYDVKM. Trimming shortened V by 7 bases and J by 0 bases, and 16 bases separated the two germline ends. This CDR3 is CASTSGGLFSNQPQHF. In DNA form, the CDR3 reads TGTGCCAGCACCTCGGGTGGGTTGTTTAGCAATCAGCCCCAGCATTTT.

This clone was counted a single time. The V gene is TRBV14, the J gene TRBJ2-5; no definite D call. Germline CDR1 SGHDN, CDR2 FVKESK. V was pared by 0 bases and J by 5 bases, with 13 bases between. The CDR3 is 15 residues long. The CDR3 DNA sequence: TGTGCCAGCAGCCAAGAACACTACTCCCGGGAGACCCAGTACTTC. The encoded protein is CASSQEHYSRETQYF.

The chain recombines TRBV19 with TRBJ1-1, with D tentatively TRBD1 (6 bases). Germline-derived CDR1 and CDR2 are LNHDA and SQIVND (reference sequence). Deletions cut 7 bases from V and 7 bases from J, with 28 bases between. The CDR3 loop spans 17 amino acids. CDR3 DNA sequence: TGTGCCAGTAAAAGGAGGGGGACTTCCCGGGGAGGGGATGAAGCTTTCTTT. It translates to CASKRRGTSRGGDEAFF. The whole variable domain, filled in from reference TRBV19 and TRBJ1-1, reads DGGITQSPKYLFRKEGQNVTLSCEQNLNHDAMYWYRQDPGQGLRLIYYSQIVNDFQKGDIAEGYSVSREKKESFPLTVTSAQKNPTAFYLCASKRRGTSRGGDEAFFGQGTRLTVV.

About this clone: The sample contains more than one DNA sequence encoding this CDR3. This rearrangement joins TRBV5-1 to TRBJ2-3, with D uncertain. Germline V gene sequence: CDR1 SGHRS, CDR2 YFSETQ. V was shortened by 4 bases and J by 1 base, with 10 bases between the two germline ends. The CDR3 is made up of 14 amino acids. The DNA of the CDR3 is TGCGCCAGCAGCCTGGGGTCGGGCACAGATACGCAGTATTTT. Its protein product is CASSLGSGTDTQYF.

This chain links TRBV27 with TRBJ1-1; D gene uncertain. The germline gives CDR1 MNHEY, CDR2 SMNVEV (reference sequence). V was shortened by 3 bases and J by 2 bases, with 7 bases between the two germline ends. The CDR3 extends over 13 amino acids. The CDR3 sequence is CASSFKKNTEAFF. DNA of the CDR3: TGTGCCAGCAGTTTCAAGAAAAACACTGAAGCTTTCTTT.

The CDR3 loop is CASSQGARTGVFLAKNIQYF. CDR3 sequence (DNA): TGTGCCAGCAGCCAGGGCGCCCGGACAGGGGTTTTCTTAGCCAAAAACATTCAGTACTTC. This chain connects TRBV14 to TRBJ2-4, with TRBD1 identical over 9 bases. There are 20 residues in the CDR3. CDR1 is SGHDN and CDR2 is FVKESK in the germline V gene. Unmatched junction bases numbered 15, after V lost 3 bases and J lost 0 bases.

The chain employs TRBV10-2 and TRBJ2-5, with D perhaps being TRBD1 or TRBD2 (6 bases each). V shed 2 bases and J shed 3 bases, with 16 bases lying between them. This CDR3 has 16 amino acids. Germline loops: CDR1 WSHSY, CDR2 SAAADI. The chain's CDR3 is CASSEPRGALKETQYF. The CDR3 bases are TGCGCCAGCAGTGAGCCTAGGGGGGCACTCAAAGAGACCCAGTACTTC.

The gene calls are TRBV6-5 and TRBJ2-6; D is uncertain. Trimming took off 6 bases at V and 0 bases at J, with 9 bases between the two ends. This CDR3 spans 15 amino acids. CDR1 and CDR2 from the germline V gene are MNHEY and SVGAGI. CDR3 DNA: TGTGCCAGCAGACCCCAGAGCTCTGGGGCCAACGTCCTGACTTTC. Translated, it gives CASRPQSSGANVLTF.

A single count supports this clone. This rearrangement joins TRBV28 to TRBJ1-2, with no clear D. The germline V gene encodes CDR1 MDHEN and CDR2 SYDVKM. CDR3 length: 11 amino acids. The V gene lost 6 bases and the J gene lost 1 base, with 3 bases spanning the gap. CDR3 nucleotide sequence: TGTGCCAGCAGGGTTAACTATGGCTACACCTTC. It specifies CASRVNYGYTF.

The chain uses TRBV7-2 and TRBJ2-7; perhaps TRBD2 as D (6 bases). CDR1 is SGHTA and CDR2 is FQGNSA in the germline V gene. The V gene lost 5 bases and the J gene lost 8 bases, with 13 bases spanning the gap. CDR3 length equals 12 residues. CDR3 amino acids: CASSTREPQQYF. CDR3 nucleotides: TGTGCCAGCAGCACCCGGGAGCCCCAGCAGTACTTC.

V gene TRBV14 combines with J gene TRBJ2-7; D is uncertain. Trimming left V 1 base short and J 6 bases short, with 10 bases between. CDR1 and CDR2 (germline): SGHDN, FVKESK. The CDR3 is 13 amino acids. CDR3 residues: CASSQVRGFEQYF. The CDR3 DNA reads TGTGCCAGCAGCCAAGTACGTGGATTCGAGCAGTACTTC.